The entry that follows covers one T cell receptor (beta chain) sequence. This specimen includes other DNA sequences encoding the same CDR3. This sample is part of a study of shared clonotypes between healthy human individuals. The CDR3 length is 14 residues. The V and J ends lost 2 bases and 2 bases respectively, with 10 bases between them. Looked up from germline, CDR1 is KGHSH and CDR2 is LQKENI. The authors distributed each subset's genomic DNA evenly over several immunoSEQ plates. Sequencing was performed with immunoSEQ multiplex PCR; in TCRdb, only in-frame clones are kept and a portion is missing. The data show roughly 1,600,000 clones, 98% seen once.

The sequence came from a man aged 25 to 40 in good health. The chain employs TRBV18 and TRBJ2-7, with TRBD1 as a possible D gene (5 bases). Source material: naive CD4+ T cells sorted from blood. The subset: CD45RA+ positively selected. The CDR3 reads CASSPFREPYEQYF. DNA for the CDR3: TGTGCCAGCTCACCATTCAGGGAACCCTACGAGCAGTACTTC.